Reported below is one TCR beta chain. This record belongs to a study of T cell repertoires in ileal Crohn's disease. Using immunoSEQ multiplex PCR, the repertoire was profiled, and TCRdb retains in-frame clones only, with some absent. Here the sample spans under 9,000 clones, roughly 70% being singletons. V gave up 6 bases and J gave up 7 bases, with 18 bases separating them. Germline CDR1 reads SNHLY; CDR2 reads FYNNEI. CDR3 length equals 14 residues. The chain links TRBV2 to TRBJ1-1; D perhaps matches TRBD1 (6 bases). The specimen sequenced was ileal tissue. This sequence was found in an adult with Crohn's disease. The CDR3 nucleotides read TGTGCCAGCAGCCAAGATCAGGGGTCGAATGAAGCTTTCTTT. Amino acids: CASSQDQGSNEAFF.